Each of the 30 T cell receptor beta chains below was sequenced from the same sample in a study of tumor-infiltrating lymphocytes in localized non-small cell lung cancer. The protocol was immunoSEQ multiplex PCR, while the TCRdb copy is restricted to in-frame clones and leaves out a portion. Of some 5,900 clones listed, approximately 82% are singletons. Sample: lung tumor tissue. Receptors originate from a human donor with non-small cell lung cancer.

The chain couples TRBV15 to TRBJ2-7; D not resolved. CDR1 is LNHNV and CDR2 is YYDKDF in the germline V gene (reference sequence). The CDR3 spans 11 residues. V was trimmed by 5 bases and J by 3 bases, leaving 5 bases between them. CDR3 loop: CATSGDYEQYF. The CDR3 DNA follows: TGTGCCACCAGCGGCGACTACGAGCAGTACTTC.

The chain couples TRBV28 to TRBJ2-3; D gene unclear. V shed 6 bases and J shed 2 bases, with 12 bases lying between them. The CDR3 has 14 amino acids. The germline CDR1 and CDR2 sequences are MDHEN and SYDVKM. In DNA, the CDR3 is TGTGCCAGCAGCATCCTTGCACCCACAGATACGCAGTATTTT. This translates into CASSILAPTDTQYF.

The CDR3 spells CASSSTGFSNQPQHF. CDR3 DNA: TGTGCCAGCAGTTCAACAGGGTTCAGCAATCAGCCCCAGCATTTT. The chain links TRBV28 to TRBJ1-5; TRBD1 might be the D (6 bases). In germline, CDR1 is MDHEN, CDR2 SYDVKM. Trimming removed 4 bases from V and 1 base from J, with 11 bases in between. CDR3 length: 15 amino acids.

V gene TRBV5-4 combines with J gene TRBJ1-5, with a weak D call TRBD1 (5 bases). The CDR3 sequence is 15 residues long. Trimming took 0 bases from V and 2 from J, leaving 9 bases between them. Germline lookup yields CDR1 SGHNT and CDR2 YYREEE (reference sequence). CDR3 DNA: TGTGCCAGCAGCTTGGCAGGGAACCGCAATCAGCCCCAGCATTTT. Protein: CASSLAGNRNQPQHF.

The V call is TRBV6-6, the J call TRBJ2-1; 7 bases map to TRBD1. The CDR3 is 16 residues long. V shed 2 bases and J 1 base; nucleotides not matched to a gene: 5. Germline V gene lookup returns CDR1 MNHNY and CDR2 SVGAGI (reference sequence). In DNA form, the CDR3 reads TGTGCCAGCAGTTACGCCGGGACAGTGTCCTACAATGAGCAGTTCTTC. Its protein product is CASSYAGTVSYNEQFF.

V gene TRBV11-2 combines with J gene TRBJ1-1, with 10 bases identical to TRBD1. This CDR3 region has 17 residues. Germline CDR1 SGHAT, CDR2 FQNNGV. Trimming at V came to 1 base and at J to 0 bases, leaving 5 bases not matched to a gene. CDR3 nucleotides: TGTGCCAGCAGCTTAGGAGGGACAGGGGTAATGAACACTGAAGCTTTCTTT. This encodes CASSLGGTGVMNTEAFF.

The rearrangement joins TRBV5-6 to TRBJ2-7; D is unclear. Looked up from germline, CDR1 is SGHDT and CDR2 is YYEEEE. V shed 2 bases and J shed 2 bases, with 11 bases lying between them. This CDR3 is 14 amino acids long. DNA of the CDR3: TGTGCCAGCAGCTTCGGTTCCAAGGCCTACGAGCAGTACTTC. This encodes CASSFGSKAYEQYF.

This clone was seen only a few times. The gene calls are TRBV19 and TRBJ1-1; D remains unclear. This CDR3 has 12 amino acids. Trimming took 6 bases from V and 2 from J, leaving 7 bases between them. Germline V CDR1 and CDR2: LNHDA, SQIVND (reference sequence). CDR3 coding DNA: TGTGCCAGTAGGTCGGCCAACACTGAAGCTTTCTTT. It is translated as CASRSANTEAFF.

The J gene is TRBJ1-3, the V gene TRBV5-1; 8 bases are a match to TRBD1. Germline trimming cut 1 base from V and 0 bases from J; bases unmatched to any gene: 3. Germline CDR1 and CDR2: SGHRS and YFSETQ. The CDR3 loop spans 16 amino acids. Written as DNA, the CDR3 is TGCGCCAGCAGCTTGAATGACAGGGGCTCTGGAAACACCATATATTTT. Protein product: CASSLNDRGSGNTIYF.

CDR3 DNA: TGTGCCAGTAGTCCGATGGGACAGGACTCTGAAGCTTTCTTT. This encodes CASSPMGQDSEAFF. The genes are TRBV19 and TRBJ1-1; 8 nucleotides match TRBD1. CDR1 LNHDA and CDR2 SQIVND come from the germline V gene (reference sequence). The ends lost 5 bases at V and 6 bases at J; junction bases unmatched: 8. CDR3 length equals 14 residues.

This clone occurred once. The chain links TRBV30 to TRBJ1-2, with D tentatively TRBD1 (6 bases). CDR3 length equals 13 residues. V was cut by 0 bases and J by 7 bases, with 12 bases left in between. Germline values: CDR1 GTSNPN, CDR2 SVGIG (reference sequence). CDR3 bases: TGTGCCTGGAGTGTACAGCAGGGGCTTGGCTACACCTTC. This codes for CAWSVQQGLGYTF.

This chain uses TRBV19 with TRBJ2-1, with 10 nucleotides matching TRBD2. Germline values: CDR1 LNHDA, CDR2 SQIVND (reference sequence). This CDR3 is built from 14 residues. The trim removed 5 bases at V and 9 bases at J, leaving 7 bases unmatched. The CDR3 reads CASSFLAGEGEQFF. The CDR3 DNA is TGTGCCAGTAGTTTCCTAGCGGGAGAAGGTGAGCAGTTCTTC.

The chain carries TRBV5-1 and TRBJ2-5, with D tentatively TRBD2 (6 bases). The CDR3 consists of 15 residues. Between the trimmed V and J ends, which lost 1 base and 1 base, there was a span of 11 bases. Germline CDR1 reads SGHRS; CDR2 reads YFSETQ. The CDR3 loop is CASSLSGRLQETQYF. CDR3 nucleotides: TGCGCCAGCAGCTTGAGTGGGAGGCTCCAAGAGACCCAGTACTTC. Variable domain in full (rest from reference TRBV5-1 and TRBJ2-5): KAGVTQTPRYLIKTRGQQVTLSCSPISGHRSVSWYQQTPGQGLQFLFEYFSETQRNKGNFPGRFSGRQFSNSRSEMNVSTLELGDSALYLCASSLSGRLQETQYFGPGTRLLVL.

CDR3 region: CASSFFPLRTGELFF. CDR3 bases: TGTGCCAGCAGCTTTTTCCCCCTACGAACCGGGGAGCTGTTTTTT. The V and J genes are TRBV7-9 and TRBJ2-2, with D uncertain. The V and J ends lost 3 bases and 5 bases respectively, with 13 bases between them. This CDR3 has 15 residues. Germline V lookup: CDR1 SEHNR, CDR2 FQNEAQ (reference sequence).

This chain links TRBV5-1 with TRBJ2-5; D is ambiguous. Germline lookup yields CDR1 SGHRS and CDR2 YFSETQ. V dropped 4 bases and J dropped 1 base, with 8 bases sitting between them. The CDR3 has 13 residues. CDR3 sequence: CASSPIPQETQYF. The DNA of the CDR3 is TGCGCCAGCAGCCCGATCCCCCAAGAGACCCAGTACTTC.

J is TRBJ2-1 and V is TRBV6-5; the match to TRBD2 covers 12 bases. The CDR3 is 15 amino acids. Germline-derived CDR1 and CDR2 are MNHEY and SVGAGI. The V segment lost 0 bases and the J segment 9 bases; nucleotides outside the gene matches: 3. CDR3 residues: CASSYSTSGRGEQFF. CDR3 DNA: TGTGCCAGCAGTTACTCGACTAGCGGGAGAGGTGAGCAGTTCTTC.

V is TRBV7-2 and J is TRBJ2-2; D may be TRBD1 (5 bases). The CDR3 spans 12 residues. Germline lookup yields CDR1 SGHTA and CDR2 FQGNSA. V lost 3 bases and J lost 8, with 7 bases in between. CDR3 residues: CASSLGLGELFF. In nucleotides, the CDR3 is TGTGCCAGCAGCTTGGGGCTGGGGGAGCTGTTTTTT.

The chain joins TRBV11-3 to TRBJ2-1; 12 nucleotides match TRBD2. V gave up 1 base and J gave up 9 bases; unmatched junction bases: 10. The CDR3 runs 17 residues. Looked up from germline, CDR1 is SGHNT and CDR2 is YENEEA. CDR3 DNA: TGTGCCAGCAGCTTAGCAGGGCTAGCGGGAGGGGTCGGTGAGCAGTTCTTC. It specifies CASSLAGLAGGVGEQFF.

The rearrangement links TRBV5-1 to TRBJ2-7, with 10 bases identical to TRBD1. CDR3 length: 14 amino acids. Germline loops: CDR1 SGHRS, CDR2 YFSETQ. The V and J ends lost 3 bases and 3 bases, in that order; junction bases with no gene match: 3. CDR3 DNA sequence: TGCGCCAGCAGCTGGGACAGGGGTGACTACGAGCAGTACTTC. Protein: CASSWDRGDYEQYF.

The CDR3 protein is CASSDPHSAGLTEQFF. The CDR3 DNA reads TGCGCCAGCAGTGACCCTCACTCCGCGGGCCTTACCGAGCAGTTCTTC. The chain links TRBV10-2 to TRBJ2-1; tentatively, D is TRBD2 (5 bases). The CDR3 covers 16 residues. Germline V lookup: CDR1 WSHSY, CDR2 SAAADI. The ends were cut back, 3 bases at V and 10 bases at J, with 22 bases in the middle.

In this sample, this clone turned up a few times. The chain combines TRBV4-1 with TRBJ1-1; D call uncertain. CDR3 length equals 15 residues. Trimming took off 7 bases at V and 4 bases at J, with 19 bases between the two ends. The germline V gene has CDR1 MGHRA and CDR2 YSYEKL. The CDR3 DNA sequence: TGCGCCAGCATGACTTTAGACACCCCCTTCACTGAAGCTTTCTTT. Translated: CASMTLDTPFTEAFF.

This clone showed up just a few times. The rearrangement joins TRBV6-5 to TRBJ1-4; 9 bases line up with TRBD1. Trimming took 6 bases from V and 11 from J; bases not matched to a gene: 10. Germline V gene lookup returns CDR1 MNHEY and CDR2 SVGAGI. This CDR3 comprises 14 residues. The CDR3 spells CASRQQGALGKLFF. CDR3 nucleotides: TGTGCCAGCAGACAACAGGGGGCGCTTGGGAAACTGTTTTTT.

The CDR3 spells CASSSKGQGLYGYTF. In DNA form, the CDR3 reads TGTGCCAGCAGTTCAAAAGGGCAGGGGCTCTATGGCTACACCTTC. V is TRBV6-4 and J is TRBJ1-2, with D possibly matching TRBD1 (6 bases). CDR1 and CDR2 (germline): MRHNA, SNTAGT. Trimming cost V 5 bases and J 4 bases, with 17 bases left between them. The CDR3 is 15 residues long.

The chain carries TRBV28 and TRBJ1-4; TRBD1 is a possible D gene (5 bases). V was shortened by 1 base and J by 8 bases, with 14 bases between the two germline ends. CDR3 length equals 15 residues. Looked up from germline, CDR1 is MDHEN and CDR2 is SYDVKM. The CDR3 reads CASSLLDPGGEKLFF. The CDR3 coding sequence is TGTGCCAGCAGTTTATTGGATCCCGGGGGGGAAAAACTGTTTTTT. Full variable domain (outside the CDR3, taken from reference TRBV28 and TRBJ1-4): DVKVTQSSRYLVKRTGEKVFLECVQDMDHENMFWYRQDPGLGLRLIYFSYDVKMKEKGDIPEGYSVSREKKERFSLILESASTNQTSMYLCASSLLDPGGEKLFFGSGTQLSVL.

The chain recombines TRBV15 with TRBJ2-5; D perhaps matches TRBD2 (7 bases). The CDR3 spans 13 residues. The V end was cut by 3 bases, the J end by 5 bases, with 10 bases between. Germline lookup yields CDR1 LNHNV and CDR2 YYDKDF (reference sequence). The CDR3 DNA reads TGTGCCACCAGCAGTAGGGGGGGGGAGACCCAGTACTTC. Amino acid sequence: CATSSRGGETQYF.

The table lists this clone with a few counts. CDR3 in amino acids: CASSSTNSPLHF. The CDR3 coding sequence is TGTGCCAGCAGCTCGACCAATTCACCCCTCCACTTT. The chain combines TRBV11-2 with TRBJ1-6, with D hard to call. Germline V lookup: CDR1 SGHAT, CDR2 FQNNGV. The CDR3 sequence is 12 residues long. Trimming removed 4 bases at V and 7 bases at J, with 5 bases between.

The genes are TRBV5-1 and TRBJ1-2; D gene unclear. This CDR3 comprises 14 residues. Trimming left V 0 bases short and J 4 bases short, with 10 bases between. Germline CDR1 reads SGHRS; CDR2 reads YFSETQ. In nucleotides, the CDR3 is TGCGCCAGCAGCTTGGACATAGGACCCTATGGCTACACCTTC. Its translation is CASSLDIGPYGYTF. The variable domain in full, with the rest retrieved from reference TRBV5-1 and TRBJ1-2, is KAGVTQTPRYLIKTRGQQVTLSCSPISGHRSVSWYQQTPGQGLQFLFEYFSETQRNKGNFPGRFSGRQFSNSRSEMNVSTLELGDSALYLCASSLDIGPYGYTFGSGTRLTVV.

This chain joins TRBV5-1 and TRBJ2-3, with D hard to call. CDR1 is SGHRS and CDR2 is YFSETQ in the germline V gene. Trimming cost V 7 bases and J 6 bases, with 12 bases left between them. The CDR3 has 12 amino acids. CDR3: CASSPGVDTQYF. The CDR3 DNA sequence: TGCGCCAGCTCCCCAGGAGTGGATACGCAGTATTTT.

The CDR3 spells CASSKQSSSTDTQYF. Here the CDR3 DNA reads TGTGCCAGCAGTAAACAGTCTTCTAGCACAGATACGCAGTATTTT. V gene TRBV2 combines with J gene TRBJ2-3; D remains unclear. The length of the CDR3 is 15 residues. Trimming shortened V by 5 bases and J by 0 bases, and 12 bases separated the two germline ends. Germline V gene lookup returns CDR1 SNHLY and CDR2 FYNNEI.

The chain carries TRBV15 and TRBJ2-7; TRBD1 matches at 8 bases. The V and J ends lost 1 base and 3 bases, in that order; junction bases with no gene match: 2. Germline CDR1 reads LNHNV; CDR2 reads YYDKDF (reference sequence). CDR3 length: 14 residues. The CDR3 region has the DNA TGTGCCACCAGCAGAGCCACAGGGGGCTACGAGCAGTACTTC. Protein sequence: CATSRATGGYEQYF.